These 25 T cell receptor beta chains were all obtained from the same sample, sequenced in a study of T cells in Graves' hyperthyroidism and ophthalmopathy. Amplification yielded TCR beta CDR3 regions, with RNA transcripts as the source. HTBI primers drove first-round RT-PCR of the TCR CDR3. One entry per CDR3 protein, called by TCRdb with MiXCR from the multiplex PCR reads. This repertoire shows a few hundred thousand distinct CDR3 sequences, roughly 19% found once; its top ten account for just under 40%. Sequences were obtained from blood. The receptors stem from a man aged 50 or older with Graves' ophthalmopathy.

The genes are TRBV14 and TRBJ1-1, with D hard to call. The V gene's germline CDR1 is SGHDN and CDR2 FVKESK. The CDR3 spans 14 residues. Trimming removed 0 bases from V and 4 bases from J, with 9 bases in between. The DNA for the CDR3 is TGTGCCAGCAGCCAAGATTTTGAAGGCACTGAAGCTTTCTTT. This encodes CASSQDFEGTEAFF.

This clonotype was seen repeatedly, ten times or more. This chain links TRBV2 with TRBJ1-4; 12 positions agree with TRBD1. This CDR3 contains 18 residues. J lost 5 bases, V lost 7 bases, and 14 bases had no gene match. Germline V CDR1 and CDR2: SNHLY, FYNNEI. The CDR3 sequence is CASNTPSSGTGGNEKLFF. CDR3 bases: TGTGCCAGCAATACTCCCTCCAGTGGGACAGGGGGCAATGAAAAACTGTTTTTT. Variable domain in full (rest from reference TRBV2 and TRBJ1-4): EPEVTQTPSHQVTQMGQEVILRCVPISNHLYFYWYRQILGQKVEFLVSFYNNEISEKSEIFDDQFSVERPDGSNFTLKIRSTKLEDSAMYFCASNTPSSGTGGNEKLFFGSGTQLSVL.

In its sample, this clonotype was seen many times. The rearrangement joins TRBV2 to TRBJ2-1; 12 nucleotides line up with TRBD2. CDR3 length: 18 amino acids. Germline loops: CDR1 SNHLY, CDR2 FYNNEI. With V trimmed by 6 bases and J by 0 bases, 9 bases remained unmatched. CDR3: CASRILAGGRSSYNEQFF. The CDR3 bases are TGTGCCAGCAGGATCCTAGCGGGAGGGCGGAGCTCCTACAATGAGCAGTTCTTC.

This clonotype was counted only a few times. The chain is built from TRBV6-2 or TRBV6-3 and TRBJ2-7; D is perhaps TRBD1 (6 bases). The CDR3 runs to 15 residues. Germline CDR1 reads MNHEY; CDR2 reads SVGEGT. V shed 0 bases and J shed 2 bases, with 11 bases lying between them. CDR3 DNA sequence: TGTGCCAGCAGTTACTCGACAGGAGACCCCTACGAGCAGTACTTC. Translation gives CASSYSTGDPYEQYF.

Ten or more counts support this clonotype. The chain recombines TRBV28 with TRBJ2-7, with 12 bases aligning to TRBD1. CDR1 MDHEN and CDR2 SYDVKM come from the germline V gene. This CDR3 is built from 15 residues. V was clipped by 6 bases and J by 6 bases; unmatched bases: 9. This CDR3 reads CASSNSGTGGREQYF. The CDR3 bases are TGTGCCAGCAGCAACTCCGGGACAGGGGGCCGCGAGCAGTACTTC. Using reference TRBV28 and TRBJ2-7 for the parts outside the CDR3, the full variable domain is DVKVTQSSRYLVKRTGEKVFLECVQDMDHENMFWYRQDPGLGLRLIYFSYDVKMKEKGDIPEGYSVSREKKERFSLILESASTNQTSMYLCASSNSGTGGREQYFGPGTRLTVT.

This clonotype showed up many times. The chain joins TRBV12-3 or TRBV12-4 to TRBJ1-5; TRBD1 might be the D (5 bases). The CDR3 is 15 amino acids. Between the trimmed V and J ends, which lost 1 base and 7 bases, there was a span of 14 bases. CDR3 protein: CASSLESGAGQPQHF. CDR3 coding DNA: TGTGCCAGCAGTTTAGAATCCGGGGCCGGGCAGCCCCAGCATTTT.

This sequence joins TRBV14 and TRBJ1-4; 8 nucleotides line up with TRBD1. The V segment lost 0 bases and the J segment 6 bases; nucleotides outside the gene matches: 9. This CDR3 region has 17 residues. Germline CDR1 reads SGHDN; CDR2 reads FVKESK. The CDR3 region is CASSQDRGQGAHEKLFF. The CDR3 DNA sequence: TGTGCCAGCAGCCAAGACCGGGGCCAGGGGGCGCATGAAAAACTGTTTTTT.

The chain carries TRBV5-1 and TRBJ1-2; D call uncertain. Deletions cut 5 bases from V and 0 bases from J, with 5 bases between. The V gene's germline CDR1 is SGHRS and CDR2 YFSETQ. The CDR3 sequence is 12 residues long. The CDR3 region is CASRDTNYGYTF. The CDR3 DNA reads as TGCGCCAGCAGAGATACTAACTATGGCTACACCTTC.

This clonotype was detected ten times or more. This rearrangement joins TRBV11-2 to TRBJ2-7; 7 bases line up with TRBD1. Germline V CDR1 and CDR2: SGHAT, FQNNGV. J gave up 7 bases and V 5 bases, and 11 bases lay outside the gene matches. This CDR3 region has 14 residues. The CDR3 bases are TGTGCCAGCAGCCAAGAAGGACAGGCAAGGGAGCAGTACTTC. It encodes CASSQEGQAREQYF.

V usage is TRBV2 and J usage is TRBJ2-1; TRBD2 aligns across 15 bases. Germline values: CDR1 SNHLY, CDR2 FYNNEI. CDR3 length: 21 amino acids. J gave up 0 bases and V 2 bases, and 11 bases lay outside the gene matches. The CDR3 is CASSEILGLAGGRSSYNEQFF. The CDR3 DNA reads TGTGCCAGCAGTGAAATTTTAGGACTAGCGGGAGGGCGGAGCTCCTACAATGAGCAGTTCTTC.

This chain connects TRBV28 to TRBJ2-7; 8 nucleotides agree with TRBD2. The germline gives CDR1 MDHEN, CDR2 SYDVKM. Unmatched junction bases numbered 13, after V lost 7 bases and J lost 5 bases. The CDR3 spans 15 residues. This CDR3 is CASTSGGAGGNEQYF. The CDR3 bases are TGTGCCAGCACCTCGGGGGGGGCGGGAGGCAACGAGCAGTACTTC.

This clonotype was seen a handful of times. The chain is built from TRBV10-2 and TRBJ2-7, with D unresolved. V was trimmed by 4 bases and J by 0 bases, leaving 13 bases between them. Germline assignment: CDR1 WSHSY and CDR2 SAAADI. This CDR3 comprises 15 residues. Written as DNA, the CDR3 is TGCGCCAGCAGTGGGGCCCCAAGCGTCTCCTACGAGCAGTACTTC. This sequence encodes CASSGAPSVSYEQYF.

The rearrangement uses TRBV7-9 and TRBJ2-5, with 12 positions matching TRBD2. This CDR3 is 14 amino acids long. Germline values: CDR1 SEHNR, CDR2 FQNEAQ (reference sequence). Trimming at V came to 3 bases and at J to 7 bases, leaving 3 bases not matched to a gene. CDR3 loop: CASSFPGLAGTQYF. The CDR3 coding sequence is TGTGCCAGCAGCTTCCCGGGACTAGCGGGGACCCAGTACTTC.

There are many counts of this clonotype. This chain links TRBV30 with TRBJ1-4; D unresolved. Germline assignment: CDR1 GTSNPN and CDR2 SVGIG (reference sequence). Trimming removed 0 bases at V and 4 bases at J, with 6 bases between. The CDR3 is 13 residues long. CDR3 bases: TGTGCCTGGAGTGTTGGGTTTAATGAAAAACTGTTTTTT. It encodes CAWSVGFNEKLFF.

Ten or more counts support this clonotype. The rearrangement joins TRBV11-2 to TRBJ2-5, with 10 nucleotides matching TRBD2. The CDR3 covers 15 residues. V was clipped by 0 bases and J by 5 bases; unmatched bases: 3. Germline CDR1 SGHAT, CDR2 FQNNGV. The CDR3 DNA is TGTGCCAGCAGCTTAGAAGCGGGAGGGCCTGAGACCCAGTACTTC. Protein product: CASSLEAGGPETQYF. Together with reference TRBV11-2 and TRBJ2-5, the CDR3 gives the full variable domain: EAGVAQSPRYKIIEKRQSVAFWCNPISGHATLYWYQQILGQGPKLLIQFQNNGVVDDSQLPKDRFSAERLKGVDSTLKIQPAKLEDSAVYLCASSLEAGGPETQYFGPGTRLLVL.

The table lists this clonotype with a count of one. The chain employs TRBV6-4 and TRBJ2-1; TRBD2 aligns across 8 bases. Germline V lookup: CDR1 MRHNA, CDR2 SNTAGT. CDR3 length equals 15 residues. V shed 5 bases, J shed 0 bases, and the junction held 3 bases outside the gene matches. CDR3 region: CASSKTSASYNEQFF. As DNA, the CDR3 is TGTGCCAGCAGTAAGACTAGCGCCTCCTACAATGAGCAGTTCTTC.

The J gene is TRBJ2-7, the V gene TRBV20-1, with D perhaps matching TRBD1 (6 bases). The CDR3 runs 14 residues. The ends were cut back, 3 bases at V and 1 base at J, with 13 bases in the middle. In germline, CDR1 is DFQATT, CDR2 SNEGSKA (reference sequence). As DNA, the CDR3 is TGCAGTGCTAGCCGCCTTAGGGGGTCCTACGAGCAGTACTTC. Its translation: CSASRLRGSYEQYF.

This clonotype was seen at least ten times. V gene TRBV20-1 combines with J gene TRBJ2-3, with 10 nucleotides matching TRBD2. There are 15 residues in the CDR3. The germline CDR1 and CDR2 sequences are DFQATT and SNEGSKA (reference sequence). The V and J ends lost 0 bases and 4 bases, in that order; junction bases with no gene match: 4. DNA for the CDR3: TGCAGTGCTAGAGATCTGCTAGCGGGAGCAGATACGCAGTATTTT. Protein product: CSARDLLAGADTQYF.

This clonotype was counted a few times. The rearrangement joins TRBV6-1 to TRBJ2-7; 11 bases map to TRBD2. Germline trimming cut 5 bases from V and 6 bases from J; bases unmatched to any gene: 6. Germline CDR1 is MNHNS and CDR2 is SASEGT. CDR3 length: 14 amino acids. The CDR3 DNA follows: TGTGCCAGCAGTTTCGGACTAGCGGGTACCGAGCAGTACTTC. This gives the protein CASSFGLAGTEQYF.

This chain connects TRBV6-1 to TRBJ2-5; D perhaps matches TRBD2 (5 bases). Trimming shortened V by 6 bases and J by 5 bases, and 16 bases separated the two germline ends. This CDR3 region has 14 residues. Germline V gene data show CDR1 as MNHNS and CDR2 as SASEGT. The CDR3 here is CASRPGLTAETQYF. DNA of the CDR3: TGTGCCAGCAGACCTGGACTCACCGCCGAGACCCAGTACTTC.

This clonotype has at least ten counts. This rearrangement joins TRBV7-9 to TRBJ2-3; D may be TRBD2 (6 bases). CDR3 length: 15 residues. Germline lookup yields CDR1 SEHNR and CDR2 FQNEAQ (reference sequence). V was clipped by 7 bases and J by 2 bases, with 16 bases between them. Here the CDR3 DNA reads TGTGCCAGCACCAGGTGGCGGGGACTCACAGATACGCAGTATTTT. This encodes CASTRWRGLTDTQYF. Full variable domain (outside the CDR3, taken from reference TRBV7-9 and TRBJ2-3): DTGVSQNPRHKITKRGQNVTFRCDPISEHNRLYWYRQTLGQGPEFLTYFQNEAQLEKSRLLSDRFSAERPKGSFSTLEIQRTEQGDSAMYLCASTRWRGLTDTQYFGPGTRLTVL.

This clonotype has only a few counts. The chain has TRBV19 and TRBJ2-5, with TRBD1 matching over 7 bases. The V gene end was trimmed by 5 bases and the J gene end by 5 bases; junction bases not matched to a gene: 5. CDR1 is LNHDA and CDR2 is SQIVND in the germline V gene (reference sequence). This CDR3 has 13 residues. The CDR3 spells CASSEGGQETQYF. CDR3 sequence (DNA): TGTGCCAGTAGTGAAGGGGGCCAGGAGACCCAGTACTTC.

This clonotype has ten or more counts. The V call is TRBV2, the J call TRBJ2-7, with D tentatively TRBD1 (6 bases). The CDR3 extends over 14 amino acids. V lost 6 bases, J lost 0 bases, and 12 bases lay in between. CDR1 and CDR2 (germline): SNHLY, FYNNEI. The CDR3 region has the DNA TGTGCCAGCAGGGAATCCAGGGGCTCCTACGAGCAGTACTTC. Protein sequence: CASRESRGSYEQYF.

This clonotype occurred many times. The genes are TRBV28 and TRBJ1-2; TRBD1 might be the D (6 bases). Germline lookup yields CDR1 MDHEN and CDR2 SYDVKM. The CDR3 has 14 amino acids. The V and J ends lost 1 base and 5 bases respectively, with 11 bases between them. CDR3 amino acids: CASSLSAGAYGYTF. The CDR3 DNA sequence: TGTGCCAGCAGTTTATCAGCAGGGGCATATGGCTACACCTTC.

In this sample, this clonotype turned up once. This chain uses TRBV20-1 with TRBJ1-5; no definite D call. The germline V and J ends were trimmed by 3 bases and 4 bases, with 4 bases remaining between them. The CDR3 contains 11 residues. Germline values: CDR1 DFQATT, CDR2 SNEGSKA (reference sequence). For the CDR3, the DNA is TGCAGTGCTAGGGGAAATCAGCCCCAGCATTTT. This sequence encodes CSARGNQPQHF.